The rows below give T cell receptor beta chains drawn from one sample of a study of blood T cell repertoires in COVID-19. The data were produced by immunoSEQ multiplex PCR, yet TCRdb's version contains in-frame clones alone and is incomplete. The table shows 210,000 or so clones, with about nine tenths occurring only once. What was sequenced was peripheral blood. The origin of the receptors is a woman aged 40 to 49 with acute or convalescent COVID-19. Both conserved end residues are part of each CDR3. Each record gives: clone size, J gene, D gene, V gene, CDR3 protein, CDR3 DNA. A D gene is named only where the DNA matches it firmly. Rows may omit the clone size; those that give it use once, few, many or a size class.

>-|TRBJ2-5|TRBD2|TRBV5-1
CASSLVTSGGETQYF
TGCGCCAGCAGCTTGGTGACTAGCGGGGGGGAGACCCAGTACTTC
>-|TRBJ2-5|-|TRBV12-2
CASRLALGQQETQYF
TGTGCAAGTCGCTTAGCCCTGGGACAACAAGAGACCCAGTACTTC
>-|TRBJ2-2|-|TRBV7-9
CASSTHVRVNTGELFF
TGTGCCAGCAGTACCCATGTGAGGGTTAACACCGGGGAGCTGTTTTTT
>-|TRBJ2-2|-|TRBV11-2
CASSPRGAGELFF
TGTGCCAGCAGCCCTCGGGGAGCCGGGGAGCTGTTTTTT
>-|TRBJ1-1|-|TRBV23-1
CASSESAEAFF
TGCGCCAGCAGTGAAAGCGCTGAAGCTTTCTTT
>-|TRBJ1-1|-|TRBV19
CASSSWGGTEAFF
TGTGCCAGTAGTAGTTGGGGGGGAACTGAAGCTTTCTTT
>-|TRBJ2-1|-|TRBV12-3/TRBV12-4
CASSLVALHEQFF
TGTGCCAGCAGTTTAGTAGCGCTCCATGAGCAGTTCTTC
>-|TRBJ1-6|-|TRBV14
CASSQQGEAYNSPLHF
TGTGCCAGCAGCCAACAGGGTGAAGCCTATAATTCACCCCTCCACTTT
>-|TRBJ1-2|TRBD1|TRBV2
CASRATGTAEANYGYTF
TGTGCCAGCAGGGCCACCGGGACAGCTGAAGCTAACTATGGCTACACCTTC
>few|TRBJ1-3|-|TRBV18
CASSPAQLSGNTIYF
TGTGCCAGCTCACCCGCACAGCTCTCTGGAAACACCATATATTTT
>-|TRBJ2-3|TRBD1|TRBV6-5
CASTVGQQSTDTQYF
TGTGCCAGCACGGTGGGACAGCAAAGCACAGATACGCAGTATTTT
>-|TRBJ1-5|-|TRBV19
CASSLVYSNQPQHF
TGTGCCAGTAGTCTCGTTTATAGCAATCAGCCCCAGCATTTT
>-|TRBJ2-5|-|TRBV6-1
CASSEGGKETQYF
TGTGCCAGCAGTGAAGGAGGGAAAGAGACCCAGTACTTC
>-|TRBJ1-1|TRBD1|TRBV14
CASSHEQGAWNTEAFF
TGTGCCAGCAGCCATGAACAGGGGGCGTGGAACACTGAAGCTTTCTTT
>-|TRBJ1-2|-|TRBV11-2
CASSTRDWGGGYTF
TGTGCCAGCAGCACCCGGGACTGGGGAGGTGGCTACACCTTC
>-|TRBJ1-1|-|TRBV3-1/TRBV3-2
CASSQDQPRNTEAFF
TGTGCCAGCAGCCAAGATCAGCCTAGAAACACTGAAGCTTTCTTT
>-|TRBJ1-3|-|TRBV9
CASSEGGGSGNTIYF
TGTGCCAGCAGCGAGGGAGGTGGGTCTGGAAACACCATATATTTT
>-|TRBJ1-1|-|TRBV12-3/TRBV12-4
CASGLGDTEAFF
TGTGCCAGTGGGTTAGGGGACACTGAAGCTTTCTTT
>-|TRBJ2-1|-|TRBV9
CASSVGGGGRERNSYNEQFF
TGTGCCAGCAGCGTAGGAGGTGGAGGAAGGGAAAGGAACTCCTACAATGAGCAGTTCTTC
>-|TRBJ1-3|-|TRBV2
CASSSSPRDFSGNTIYF
TGTGCCAGCAGTTCCTCCCCGCGGGATTTCTCTGGAAACACCATATATTTT
>-|TRBJ2-2|-|TRBV12-5
CASGLSSNTGELFF
TGTGCTAGTGGTTTGAGCTCAAACACCGGGGAGCTGTTTTTT
>-|TRBJ2-3|-|TRBV2
CASLGTITDTQYF
TGTGCCAGTCTTGGGACAATCACAGATACGCAGTATTTT
>-|TRBJ1-1|-|TRBV4-1
CASSQDPGVAEAFF
TGCGCCAGCAGCCAAGATCCAGGGGTCGCTGAAGCTTTCTTT
>-|TRBJ1-2|TRBD1|TRBV27
CASSLRGQGGGYTF
TGTGCCAGCAGTTTAAGGGGACAGGGAGGGGGCTACACCTTC
>-|TRBJ1-6|-|TRBV6-5
CASRREDSPLHF
TGTGCCAGTCGACGGGAGGATTCACCCCTCCACTTT
>-|TRBJ1-3|TRBD1|TRBV7-2
CASSLAQGQGYGTIYF
TGTGCCAGCAGCTTAGCGCAGGGACAGGGTTATGGAACCATATATTTT
>-|TRBJ1-5|-|TRBV2
CASSRSLDQPQHF
TGTGCCAGCAGCAGGTCGTTGGATCAGCCCCAGCATTTT
>-|TRBJ1-1|TRBD1|TRBV30
CAWKRDRGYSNTEAFF
TGTGCCTGGAAAAGGGACAGGGGGTATAGTAATACTGAAGCTTTCTTT
>-|TRBJ1-2|TRBD1|TRBV27
CASSVGGSYGYTF
TGTGCCAGCAGTGTAGGGGGCAGCTATGGCTACACCTTC
>-|TRBJ1-1|TRBD1|TRBV10-2
CASSAGQGRTEAFF
TGCGCCAGCAGTGCCGGACAGGGAAGGACTGAAGCTTTCTTT
>-|TRBJ1-2|TRBD1|TRBV14
CASSPSPGGYYGYTF
TGTGCCAGCAGCCCCTCCCCAGGGGGCTACTATGGCTACACCTTC
>-|TRBJ2-3|TRBD1|TRBV24-1
CATSDSTGAVPVTDTQYF
TGTGCCACCAGTGACTCGACAGGGGCCGTCCCAGTGACAGATACGCAGTATTTT
>-|TRBJ1-6|TRBD1|TRBV2
CASKGQAGSPLHF
TGTGCCAGCAAGGGACAGGCGGGTTCACCCCTCCACTTT
>-|TRBJ1-3|-|TRBV6-5
CASSYSPGGTTIYF
TGTGCCAGCAGTTACTCTCCGGGGGGTACCACCATATATTTT
>-|TRBJ1-3|TRBD1|TRBV15
CATSKGTVGNTIYF
TGTGCCACCAGCAAGGGGACAGTGGGAAACACCATATATTTT
>-|TRBJ2-1|TRBD2|TRBV9
CASRAGAGIGNEQFF
TGTGCCAGCAGGGCGGGAGCGGGGATCGGGAATGAGCAGTTCTTC
>-|TRBJ1-1|TRBD1|TRBV24-1
CATSDSRDSRRYTEAFF
TGTGCCACCAGTGATTCCCGGGACAGTCGCCGGTACACTGAAGCTTTCTTT
>-|TRBJ1-2|-|TRBV4-2
CASSRESVASNYGYTF
TGTGCCAGCAGCCGAGAATCCGTAGCCTCTAACTATGGCTACACCTTC
>-|TRBJ1-1|TRBD1|TRBV18
CASSPRDRANTEAFF
TGTGCCAGCTCACCCCGGGACAGGGCGAACACTGAAGCTTTCTTT
>-|TRBJ2-5|-|TRBV5-1
CASSTTGIQETQYF
TGCGCCAGCAGCACGACAGGAATCCAAGAGACCCAGTACTTC
>-|TRBJ1-1|-|TRBV21-1
CASSHRQARLMNTEAFF
TGTGCCAGCAGCCACCGACAGGCCCGCCTCATGAACACTGAAGCTTTCTTT
>-|TRBJ1-4|-|TRBV6-5
CASSSKAGAREKLFF
TGTGCCAGCAGTTCGAAAGCAGGGGCTCGTGAAAAACTGTTTTTT
>once|TRBJ1-4|TRBD1|TRBV9
CASSVWTGQSNEKLFF
TGTGCCAGCAGCGTTTGGACAGGGCAAAGTAATGAAAAACTGTTTTTT
>-|TRBJ1-4|TRBD1|TRBV29-1
CSVEDLRDRGRGNEKLFF
TGCAGCGTTGAAGATCTTAGGGACAGGGGTAGGGGTAATGAAAAACTGTTTTTT
>-|TRBJ2-3|TRBD1|TRBV11-2
CASSFRPGTVGDTQYF
TGTGCCAGCAGCTTTAGACCCGGGACAGTCGGAGATACGCAGTATTTT
>-|TRBJ1-1|-|TRBV11-2
CASSLAQWPGREGTEAFF
TGTGCCAGCAGCTTAGCGCAATGGCCCGGACGGGAAGGCACTGAAGCTTTCTTT
>-|TRBJ1-5|-|TRBV19
CASSPPGFGNQPQHF
TGTGCCAGTAGTCCTCCTGGCTTCGGCAATCAGCCCCAGCATTTT
>-|TRBJ1-2|TRBD1|TRBV29-1
CSVEEGTGRNYGYTF
TGCAGCGTTGAAGAGGGGACAGGGCGAAATTATGGCTACACCTTC
>-|TRBJ1-1|TRBD1|TRBV5-6
CASSMDRGLTEAFF
TGTGCCAGCAGCATGGACAGGGGGCTTACTGAAGCTTTCTTT
>few|TRBJ1-2|-|TRBV11-2
CASSPLGRGNQDYGYTF
TGTGCCAGCAGCCCCTTGGGTAGGGGAAATCAGGACTATGGCTACACCTTC
>once|TRBJ1-2|TRBD1|TRBV7-9
CASSSRPAGGSSGYTF
TGTGCCAGCAGCTCAAGACCGGCAGGGGGGAGTAGCGGCTACACCTTC
>-|TRBJ1-1|TRBD1|TRBV29-1
CSVGLWDRLNTEAFF
TGCAGCGTTGGACTATGGGACAGACTGAACACTGAAGCTTTCTTT
>few|TRBJ2-1|-|TRBV27
CASRTPMKDTRREQFF
TGTGCCAGCCGTACCCCAATGAAGGACACCAGGCGGGAGCAGTTCTTC
>-|TRBJ2-5|-|TRBV7-9
CASSVQGSQETQYF
TGTGCCAGCAGCGTACAGGGCTCCCAAGAGACCCAGTACTTC
>-|TRBJ2-5|TRBD2|TRBV11-2
CASSLIGLAGEGETQYF
TGTGCCAGCAGCTTAATCGGCCTAGCGGGGGAGGGGGAGACCCAGTACTTC